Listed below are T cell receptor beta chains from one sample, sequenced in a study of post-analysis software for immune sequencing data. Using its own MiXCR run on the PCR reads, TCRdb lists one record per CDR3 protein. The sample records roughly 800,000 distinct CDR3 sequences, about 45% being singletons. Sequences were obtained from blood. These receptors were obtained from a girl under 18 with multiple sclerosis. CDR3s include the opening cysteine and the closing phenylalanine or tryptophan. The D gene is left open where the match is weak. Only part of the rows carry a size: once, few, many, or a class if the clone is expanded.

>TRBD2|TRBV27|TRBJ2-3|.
CASSYGTSRTDTQYF
TGTGCCAGCAGTTACGGGACTAGTCGTACAGATACGCAGTATTTT
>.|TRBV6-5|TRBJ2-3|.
CASSYGAGDTDTQYF
TGTGCCAGCAGTTATGGGGCAGGAGACACAGATACGCAGTATTTT
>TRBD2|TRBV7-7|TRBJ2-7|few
CASSSPAGAGARGGYEQYF
TGTGCTAGCAGCTCCCCTGCTGGAGCGGGAGCTCGAGGTGGCTACGAGCAGTACTTC
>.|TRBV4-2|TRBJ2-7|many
CASSQDRAGAYEQYF
TGCGCCAGCAGCCAAGATCGGGCTGGGGCCTACGAGCAGTACTTC
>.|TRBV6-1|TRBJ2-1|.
CASRWSYEQFF
TGTGCCAGCAGGTGGAGCTATGAGCAGTTCTTC
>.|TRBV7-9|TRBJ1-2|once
CASSPWTALGGYTF
TGTGCCAGCAGCCCTTGGACAGCCCTGGGCGGCTACACCTTC
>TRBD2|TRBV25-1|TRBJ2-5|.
CASSDLGRDQETQYF
TGTGCCAGCAGTGACCTCGGGAGGGACCAAGAGACCCAGTACTTC
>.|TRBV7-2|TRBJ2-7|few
CASSPHTISYEQYF
TGTGCCAGCAGCCCACATACCATCTCCTACGAGCAGTACTTC
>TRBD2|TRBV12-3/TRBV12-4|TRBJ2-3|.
CASSRSGRGSTDTQYF
TGTGCCAGCAGCCGTAGCGGGAGAGGGAGCACAGATACGCAGTATTTT
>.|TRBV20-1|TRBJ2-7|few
CSARIPGNEQYF
TGCAGTGCTAGAATTCCAGGGAACGAGCAGTACTTC
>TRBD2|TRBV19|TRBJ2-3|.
CASSGRTSGISDTQYF
TGTGCCAGTAGTGGGAGGACTAGCGGGATCTCAGATACGCAGTATTTT
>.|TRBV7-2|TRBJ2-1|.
CASSFEEGIQQFF
TGTGCCAGCAGCTTCGAGGAGGGGATCCAGCAGTTCTTC
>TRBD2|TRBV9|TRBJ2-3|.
CASSPRAQRGSSTDTQYF
TGTGCCAGCAGCCCGCGCGCGCAGCGGGGCTCTAGCACAGATACGCAGTATTTT
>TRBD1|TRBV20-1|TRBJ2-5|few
CSARRNGQGQETQYF
TGCAGTGCTAGAAGAAATGGACAGGGCCAAGAGACCCAGTACTTC
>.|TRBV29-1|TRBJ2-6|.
CSVGELGAGANVLTF
TGCAGCGTTGGTGAACTGGGGGCTGGGGCCAACGTCCTGACTTTC
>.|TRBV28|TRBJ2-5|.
CVSSLFPRRETQYF
TGTGTCAGCAGTTTATTTCCTAGGCGGGAGACCCAGTACTTC
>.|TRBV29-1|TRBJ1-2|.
CSVEPPWNYGYTF
TGCAGCGTTGAACCCCCGTGGAACTATGGCTACACCTTC
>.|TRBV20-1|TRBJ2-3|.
CSARAGAWTDTQYF
TGCAGTGCTAGGGCAGGGGCTTGGACAGATACGCAGTATTTT
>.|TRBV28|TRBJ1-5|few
CASSALTGGGQPQHF
TGTGCCAGCAGTGCCTTGACGGGGGGAGGACAGCCCCAGCATTTT
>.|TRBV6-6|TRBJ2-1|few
CASSYFGPYNEQFF
TGTGCCAGCAGTTACTTCGGGCCTTACAATGAGCAGTTCTTC
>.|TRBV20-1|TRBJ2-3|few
CSASSKKTQYF
TGCAGTGCCTCATCCAAAAAAACGCAGTATTTT
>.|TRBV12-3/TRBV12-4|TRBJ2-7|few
CASSPQVYEQYF
TGTGCCAGCAGTCCACAGGTTTACGAGCAGTACTTC
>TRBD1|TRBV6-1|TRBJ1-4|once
CASFDRGEGLGNEKLFF
TGTGCCAGTTTTGACAGGGGGGAGGGGTTGGGTAATGAAAAACTGTTTTTT
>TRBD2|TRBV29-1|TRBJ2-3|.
CSVDSRGGFTDTQYF
TGCAGCGTTGATTCGCGCGGGGGGTTCACAGATACGCAGTATTTT
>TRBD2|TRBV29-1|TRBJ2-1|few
CSVEQYGRESYNEQFF
TGCAGCGTTGAGCAGTACGGGAGGGAGTCCTACAATGAGCAGTTCTTC